The entry below gives a single T cell receptor beta chain sequence along with its context. What it recognizes is unknown. A sample-barcoded 5' primer and a J-beta primer mix were used in a second PCR of about 6 to 12 cycles. Per-sample output comprised a minimum of 2.5 million paired-end reads containing CDR3. TCRdb re-analysed the 5' RACE reads in MiXCR, keeping a single row per CDR3 protein. The sample holds approximately 680,000 distinct CDR3 sequences, about a third seen once. The sample belongs to a study of blood T cells in healthy people across ages. Study-level points and caveats: It was the long-lived donors that had more naive CD4+ cells and higher diversity than aged donors.

CDR1 and CDR2 (germline): SGHTA, FQGNSA. The V and J ends lost 6 bases and 7 bases, in that order; junction bases with no gene match: 5. The CDR3 has 12 residues. J is TRBJ1-2 and V is TRBV7-2; 7 positions match TRBD1. This clonotype originated in a woman aged 80 or older in good health. Sequencing was performed on blood. This CDR3 is CASRTQGSGYTF. The CDR3 DNA is TGTGCCAGCAGAACACAGGGGTCTGGCTACACCTTC.